This section outlines one TCR beta chain sequence together with its context. Antigen: not known. This CDR3 has 15 residues. Trimming cost V 1 base and J 0 bases, with 10 bases left between them. CDR1 is SGHDT, CDR2 YYEEEE, per germline. These data originate in a study of cytomegalovirus exposure and HLA in healthy donors. Overall study results and limits: When the data were analyzed later, several of the most significant clusters appeared to be linked to common viral pathogens.

Amplification used 60 Vbeta primers and 13 Jbeta primers. The method was immunoSEQ multiplex PCR; TCRdb's version includes in-frame clones alone and lacks a portion of them. The sample consists of 210,000 or so clones, about 85% of them appearing once. The chain is built from TRBV5-6 and TRBJ1-1; no clear D gene. Sequencing was done on a sample of PBMCs. This TCR was recovered from a human donor in good health. The CDR3 DNA reads as TGTGCCAGCAGCTTGTGGAACAGTCTGAACACTGAAGCTTTCTTT. Amino acids: CASSLWNSLNTEAFF.